What follows is one TCR beta chain and its context. Its antigen is currently unknown. This entry is derived from a study of cytomegalovirus exposure and HLA in healthy donors. The length of the CDR3 is 19 residues. Trimming took 0 bases from V and 3 from J; bases not matched to a gene: 10. Per the germline V gene, CDR1 is SGHRS and CDR2 is YFSETQ. Overall study results and limits: A later analysis revealed that TCR association rates differed between HLA loci, peaking at DRB1 and bottoming out at HLA-C. HLA alleles showed associations with 16,951 TCR beta sequences in a later analysis, at a 0.05 false discovery rate. Indistinguishability led to the exclusion of some V segments, TRBV6-2 and TRBV6-3 included.

The primer mix had 60 Vbeta and 13 Jbeta primers. Produced via immunoSEQ multiplex PCR; TCRdb's table is partial and in-frame only. This sample has about 150,000 clones, with roughly a tenth found just once. The receptor was derived from a male donor in good health and CMV-seronegative. V is TRBV5-1 and J is TRBJ2-2; 11 nucleotides match TRBD2. Source material: PBMCs. The CDR3 region is CASSLAGSGRGEDTGELFF. The DNA for the CDR3 is TGCGCCAGCAGCTTGGCCGGTAGCGGGAGGGGAGAGGACACCGGGGAGCTGTTTTTT.